This paragraph covers one TCR beta chain sequence. Antigen: not known. Germline and junction disagree at one end, which may indicate a read error. MiXCR, applied by TCRdb to the multiplex PCR reads, yields one record per CDR3 protein. This sample has about 230,000 distinct CDR3 sequences, with 32% found just once. This entry is derived from a study of breast tumors, draining lymph nodes, adjacent tissues. Findings and limits, study-wide: Findings are consistent with lymph node origin and intratumoral expansion of most tumor T cells. Tumors had less TCR diversity than lymph nodes, more than nontumor tissue.

Breast cancer patients provided tissue from their axillary draining lymph nodes. The CDR3 extends over 15 amino acids. Germline CDR1 reads MNHEY; CDR2 reads SMNVEV (reference sequence). J is TRBJ2-7 and V is TRBV27; perhaps TRBD1 as D (5 bases). The sequenced sample was axillary lymph node tissue. This TCR was sampled from a female donor with breast cancer. Some clones in this sample may be carry-over from other donors' samples. CDR3 loop: CASSLFPRASCEQYF. CDR3 nucleotide sequence: TGTGCCAGCAGTTTATTTCCCAGGGCCTCCTGCGAGCAGTACTTC.